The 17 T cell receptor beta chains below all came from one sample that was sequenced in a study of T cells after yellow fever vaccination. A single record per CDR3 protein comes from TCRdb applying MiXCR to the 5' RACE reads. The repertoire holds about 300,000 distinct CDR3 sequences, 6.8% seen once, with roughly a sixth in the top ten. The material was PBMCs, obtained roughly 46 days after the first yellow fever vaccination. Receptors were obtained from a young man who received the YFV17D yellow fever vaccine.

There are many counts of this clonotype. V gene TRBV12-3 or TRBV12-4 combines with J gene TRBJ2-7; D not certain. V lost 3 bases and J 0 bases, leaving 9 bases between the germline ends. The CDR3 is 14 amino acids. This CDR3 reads CASSLWGSSYEQYF. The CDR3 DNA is TGTGCCAGCAGTTTGTGGGGATCCTCCTACGAGCAGTACTTC.

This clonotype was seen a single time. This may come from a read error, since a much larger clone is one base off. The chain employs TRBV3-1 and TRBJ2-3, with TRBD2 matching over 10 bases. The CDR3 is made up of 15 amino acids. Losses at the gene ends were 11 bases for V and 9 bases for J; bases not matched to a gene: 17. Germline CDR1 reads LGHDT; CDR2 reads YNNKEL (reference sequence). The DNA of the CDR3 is TGTGCCTGCACCTCAGTAGTAGCGGGGGGCCGAACGCAGTATTTT. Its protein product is CACTSVVAGGRTQYF.

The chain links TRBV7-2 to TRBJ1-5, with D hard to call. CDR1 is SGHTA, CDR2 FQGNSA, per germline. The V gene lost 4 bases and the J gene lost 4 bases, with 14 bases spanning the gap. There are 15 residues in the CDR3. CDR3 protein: CASSSGPSGNQPQHF. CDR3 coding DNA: TGTGCCAGCAGCTCTGGACCCAGCGGGAATCAGCCCCAGCATTTT.

In nucleotides, the CDR3 is TGTGCCTGGAGGTACGCAATGGGGGCTTTCTTT. The encoded protein is CAWRYAMGAFF. The chain has TRBV30 and TRBJ1-1; D ambiguous. The CDR3 consists of 11 residues. The ends were cut back, 3 bases at V and 11 bases at J, with 13 bases in the middle. Per germline, CDR1 GTSNPN and CDR2 SVGIG (reference sequence).

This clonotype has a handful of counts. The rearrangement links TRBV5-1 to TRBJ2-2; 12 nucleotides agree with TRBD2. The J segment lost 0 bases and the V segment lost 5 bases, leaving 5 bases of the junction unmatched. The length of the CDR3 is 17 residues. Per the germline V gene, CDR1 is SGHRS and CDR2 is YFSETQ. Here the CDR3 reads CASSLTSGGTNTGELFF. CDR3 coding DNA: TGCGCCAGCAGTCTGACTAGCGGGGGTACGAACACCGGGGAGCTGTTTTTT.

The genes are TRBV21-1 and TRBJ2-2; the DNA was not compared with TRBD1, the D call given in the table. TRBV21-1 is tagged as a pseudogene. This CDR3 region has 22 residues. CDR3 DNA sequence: TGTGCCAGCAACGGAAAGCCACATTTAAACCGGGACAGGGGGCAAGGCACCGGGGAGCTGTTTTTT. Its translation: CASNGKPHLNRDRGQGTGELFF.

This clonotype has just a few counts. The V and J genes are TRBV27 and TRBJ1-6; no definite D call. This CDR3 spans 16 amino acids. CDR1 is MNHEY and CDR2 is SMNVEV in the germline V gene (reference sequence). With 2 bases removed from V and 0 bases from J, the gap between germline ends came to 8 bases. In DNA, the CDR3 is TGTGCCAGCAGTTTAAGGACCAACTCCTATAATTCACCCCTCCACTTT. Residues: CASSLRTNSYNSPLHF.

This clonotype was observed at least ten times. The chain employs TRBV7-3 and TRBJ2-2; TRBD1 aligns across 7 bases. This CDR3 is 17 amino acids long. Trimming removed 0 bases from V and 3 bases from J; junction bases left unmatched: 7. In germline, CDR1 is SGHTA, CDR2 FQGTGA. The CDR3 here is CASSLTPTGFYTGELFF. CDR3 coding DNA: TGTGCCAGCAGCTTAACCCCGACAGGGTTTTACACCGGGGAGCTGTTTTTT. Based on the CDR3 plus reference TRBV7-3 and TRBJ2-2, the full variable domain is GAGVSQTPSNKVTEKGKYVELRCDPISGHTALYWYRQSLGQGPEFLIYFQGTGAADDSGLPNDRFFAVRPEGSVSTLKIQRTERGDSAVYLCASSLTPTGFYTGELFFGEGSRLTVL.

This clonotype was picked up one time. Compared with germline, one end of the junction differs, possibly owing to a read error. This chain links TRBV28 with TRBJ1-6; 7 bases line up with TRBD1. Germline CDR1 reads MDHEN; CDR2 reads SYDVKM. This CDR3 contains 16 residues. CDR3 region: CANSPGGRSYNSPLHF. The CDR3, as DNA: TGTGCCAACAGTCCAGGGGGTCGGTCCTATAATTCACCCCTCCACTTT. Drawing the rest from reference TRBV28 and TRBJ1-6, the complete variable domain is DVKVTQSSRYLVKRTGEKVFLECVQDMDHENMFWYRQDPGLGLRLIYFSYDVKMKEKGDIPEGYSVSREKKERFSLILESASTNQTSMYLCANSPGGRSYNSPLHFGNGTRLTVT.

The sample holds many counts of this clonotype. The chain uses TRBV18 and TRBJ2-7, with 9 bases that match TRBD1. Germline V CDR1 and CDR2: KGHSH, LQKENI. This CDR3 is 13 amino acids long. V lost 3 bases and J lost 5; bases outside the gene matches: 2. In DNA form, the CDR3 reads TGTGCCAGCTCACCCGGACAGGGGAACGAGCAGTACGTC. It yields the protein CASSPGQGNEQYV.

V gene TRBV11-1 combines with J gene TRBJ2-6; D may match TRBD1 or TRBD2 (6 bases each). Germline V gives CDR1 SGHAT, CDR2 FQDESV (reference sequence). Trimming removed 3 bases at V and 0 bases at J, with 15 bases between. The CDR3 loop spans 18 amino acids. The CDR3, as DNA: TGTGCCAGCAGCTTTAAGGGGGGCCGACCCTCTGGGGCCAACGTCCTGACTTTC. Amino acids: CASSFKGGRPSGANVLTF.

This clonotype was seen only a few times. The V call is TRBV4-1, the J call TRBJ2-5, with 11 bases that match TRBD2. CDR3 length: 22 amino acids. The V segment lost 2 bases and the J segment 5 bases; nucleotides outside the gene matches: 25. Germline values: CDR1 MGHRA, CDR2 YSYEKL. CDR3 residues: CASSQRGGTSGGTSSIGETQYF. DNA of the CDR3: TGCGCCAGCAGCCAAAGAGGGGGTACTAGCGGGGGAACCTCGTCCATCGGGGAGACCCAGTACTTC.

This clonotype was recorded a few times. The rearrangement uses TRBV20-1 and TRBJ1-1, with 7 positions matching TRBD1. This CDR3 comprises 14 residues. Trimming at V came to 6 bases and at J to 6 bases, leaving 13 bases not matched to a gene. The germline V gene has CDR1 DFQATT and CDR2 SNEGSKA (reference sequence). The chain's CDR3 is CSARTGSVVAEAFF. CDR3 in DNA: TGCAGTGCAAGGACAGGTAGCGTGGTCGCTGAAGCTTTCTTT.

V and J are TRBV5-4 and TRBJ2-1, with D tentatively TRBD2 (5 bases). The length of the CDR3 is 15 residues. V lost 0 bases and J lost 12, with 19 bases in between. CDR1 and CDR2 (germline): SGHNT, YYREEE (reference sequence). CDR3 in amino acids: CASSLGSVVTGRQFF. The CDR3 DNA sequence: TGTGCCAGCAGCTTGGGTAGCGTAGTTACGGGTAGGCAGTTCTTC.

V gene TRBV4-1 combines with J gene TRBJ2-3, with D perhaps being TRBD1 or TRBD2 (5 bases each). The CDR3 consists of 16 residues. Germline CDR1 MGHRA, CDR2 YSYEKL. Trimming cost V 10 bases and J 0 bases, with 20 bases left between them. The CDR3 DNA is TGCGCCACCACCGGGGACGGGTACTTCAGCACAGATACGCAGTATTTT. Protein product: CATTGDGYFSTDTQYF.

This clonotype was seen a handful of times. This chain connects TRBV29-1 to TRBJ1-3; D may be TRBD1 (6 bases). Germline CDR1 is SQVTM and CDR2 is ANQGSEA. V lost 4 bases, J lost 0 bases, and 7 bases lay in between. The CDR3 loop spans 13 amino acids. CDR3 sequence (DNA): TGCAGCGTTGGACAGGACTCTGGAAACACCATATATTTT. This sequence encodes CSVGQDSGNTIYF.

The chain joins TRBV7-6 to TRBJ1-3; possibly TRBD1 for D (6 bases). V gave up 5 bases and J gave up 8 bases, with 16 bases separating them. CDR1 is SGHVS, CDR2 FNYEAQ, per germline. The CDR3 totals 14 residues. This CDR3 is CASSPEAGEDTIYF. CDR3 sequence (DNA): TGTGCCAGCAGCCCTGAGGCAGGGGAGGACACCATATATTTT. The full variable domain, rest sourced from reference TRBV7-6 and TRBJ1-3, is GAGVSQSPRYKVTKRGQDVALRCDPISGHVSLYWYRQALGQGPEFLTYFNYEAQQDKSGLPNDRFSAERPEGSISTLTIQRTEQRDSAMYRCASSPEAGEDTIYFGEGSWLTVV.